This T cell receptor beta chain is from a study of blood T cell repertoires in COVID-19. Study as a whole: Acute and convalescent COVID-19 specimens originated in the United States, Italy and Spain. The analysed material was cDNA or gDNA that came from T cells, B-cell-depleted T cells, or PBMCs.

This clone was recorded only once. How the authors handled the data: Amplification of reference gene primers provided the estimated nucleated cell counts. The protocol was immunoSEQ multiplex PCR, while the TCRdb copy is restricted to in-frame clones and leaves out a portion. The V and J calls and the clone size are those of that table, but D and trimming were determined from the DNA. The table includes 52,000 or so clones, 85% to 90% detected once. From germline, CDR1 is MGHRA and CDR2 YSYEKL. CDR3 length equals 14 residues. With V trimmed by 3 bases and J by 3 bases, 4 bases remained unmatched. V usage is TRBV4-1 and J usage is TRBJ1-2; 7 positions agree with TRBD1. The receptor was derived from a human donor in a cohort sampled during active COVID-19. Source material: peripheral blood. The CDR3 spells CASSQLGTDYGYTF. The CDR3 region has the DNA TGCGCCAGCAGCCAGCTCGGGACAGACTATGGCTACACCTTC.